This T cell receptor beta chain was identified in a study of T-cell memory formation after mild COVID-19. Notes on the study in general: The appearance of some responding clones in pre-infection memory suggested that cross-reactive memory joined.

5'RACE with constant-segment primers built TCRalpha and TCRbeta cDNA libraries with UMIs. TCRdb passed the 5' RACE reads through MiXCR, listing each CDR3 protein once. In the table there are around 450,000 distinct CDR3 sequences, roughly a quarter of which are singletons. The CDR3 is 21 amino acids. Germline V gene data show CDR1 as SGHRS and CDR2 as YFSETQ. The junction had 15 bases not matched to a gene; V was cut back by 0 bases and J by 2 bases. Details on this clonotype: Its antigen is unidentified.

Input material: PBMCs or a T cell subset sorted from them (not recorded which). The chain has TRBV5-1 and TRBJ2-7, with TRBD2 identical over 15 bases. This clonotype was sampled from an adult woman who had mild COVID-19 (a few samples of this study predate the infection). Cell type and time point are not known. CDR3 sequence (DNA): TGCGCCAGCAGCTTGGCACGATTAATCGGGACTAGCGGGAGGAGTCCCTACGAGCAGTACTTC. Protein: CASSLARLIGTSGRSPYEQYF.